This paragraph covers one T cell receptor beta chain sequence. The assay was immunoSEQ multiplex PCR, and TCRdb's table has in-frame clones only and misses some. The profile shows some 87,000 clones, approximately 96% of them singletons. This CDR3 is 13 amino acids long. V lost 5 bases and J 1 base, leaving 8 bases between the germline ends. Per the germline V gene, CDR1 is MNHEY and CDR2 is SVGAGI. The record originates from a study of cytomegalovirus exposure and HLA in healthy donors. For the study at large: The 100 to 150 validation repertoires matched the 600 to 700 first-cohort repertoires in platform, a later analysis reported.

While the first cohort had fewer than 850 subjects, the donors belonged to the separate validation cohort of 100 to 150 subjects. This rearrangement joins TRBV6-5 to TRBJ1-1, with a tentative D call TRBD1 (5 bases). The specimen sequenced was PBMCs. This clonotype originated in a woman aged 18-29 years in good health and CMV-seronegative. The CDR3 coding sequence is TGTGCCAGCAGTGGGGGGAGGAACACTGAAGCTTTCTTT. Amino acids: CASSGGRNTEAFF.